This TCR beta chain was observed in a study of shared clonotypes between healthy human individuals. Looking at the study overall: A couple of women and three men aged 18 to 49 served as donors.

It was CD45RO-negative cells, positively selected for CCR7, that made up naive CD8 cells, with terminally differentiated effector memory CD45RA+ cells excluded. Findings of the study overall: The small donor group covered limited genetic and exposure diversity.

Data came from immunoSEQ multiplex PCR; TCRdb stores just in-frame clones and leaves some out. This sample has some 2 million clones, with approximately 94% found just once. Trimming cost V 2 bases and J 0 bases, with 14 bases left between them. This CDR3 region has 16 residues. Per germline, CDR1 GTSNPN and CDR2 SVGIG (reference sequence). Notes on this clone: As yet, its antigen is unknown.

The TCR was taken from a young man in good health. The chain joins TRBV30 to TRBJ2-1; possible D gene TRBD2, 6 bases. The specimen sequenced was naive CD8+ T cells sorted from blood. The CDR3 spells CAWSPTGVSSYNEQFF. The CDR3 nucleotides are TGTGCCTGGAGTCCAACGGGGGTCAGCTCCTACAATGAGCAGTTCTTC.